This T cell receptor (beta chain) is from a study of neurological immune-mediated disorders. This CDR3 has 13 residues. Per germline, CDR1 DFQATT and CDR2 SNEGSKA (reference sequence). Deletions cut 8 bases from V and 5 bases from J, with 15 bases between. This clonotype turned up a few times. Antigen specificity is unknown. The cDNA was generated by 5'RACE with 10-nucleotide random UMIs. TCRdb called the 5' RACE reads again in MiXCR, with one record for every CDR3 protein. The sample has 80,000 to 100,000 distinct CDR3 sequences; roughly 3.3% are singletons. Unsorted libraries were prepared from 2 million PBMCs that had been stored at -80 C. Findings of the study overall: Expanded clones shared no identical CDR3 amino acid sequences across subjects, which suggested private TCR-beta repertoires in all groups. The multiple sclerosis repertoire cluster lacked an association with any feature, whether clinical or MRI.

This sequence originates from a woman between 50 and 59 years old with multiple sclerosis. V usage is TRBV20-1 and J usage is TRBJ1-4, with D unclear. The sequenced material came from PBMCs. The CDR3 DNA sequence: TGCAGTACTACGGTGGGTCAGAATGAAAAACTGTTTTTT. This encodes CSTTVGQNEKLFF.